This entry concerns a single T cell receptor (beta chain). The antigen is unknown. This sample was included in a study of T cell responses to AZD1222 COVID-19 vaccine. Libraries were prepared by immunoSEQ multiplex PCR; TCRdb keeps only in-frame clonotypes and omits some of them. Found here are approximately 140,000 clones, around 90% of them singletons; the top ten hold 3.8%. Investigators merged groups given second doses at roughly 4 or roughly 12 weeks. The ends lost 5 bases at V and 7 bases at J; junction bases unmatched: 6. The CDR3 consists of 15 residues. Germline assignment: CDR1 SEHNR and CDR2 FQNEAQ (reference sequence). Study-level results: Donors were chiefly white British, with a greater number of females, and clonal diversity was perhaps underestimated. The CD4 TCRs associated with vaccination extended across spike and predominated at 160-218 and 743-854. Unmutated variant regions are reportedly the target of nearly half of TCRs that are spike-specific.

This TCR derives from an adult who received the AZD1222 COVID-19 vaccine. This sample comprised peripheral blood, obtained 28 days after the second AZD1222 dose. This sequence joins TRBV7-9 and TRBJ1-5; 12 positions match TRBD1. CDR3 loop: CASSLTGTGGQPQHF. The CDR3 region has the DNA TGTGCCAGCAGCCTTACCGGGACAGGGGGCCAGCCCCAGCATTTT.